The 29 T cell receptor beta chains reported below all come from one sample, sequenced in a study of T cell responses to AZD1222 COVID-19 vaccine. Only in-frame clones appear in the TCRdb table, and some are missing; sequencing was by immunoSEQ multiplex PCR. The sample shows 90,000 to 150,000 clones, around nine tenths of them seen only once. Specimen: peripheral blood, collected on day 0 of AZD1222 vaccination. All receptors derive from an adult in good health.

The chain employs TRBV6-5 and TRBJ2-2; the D gene is possibly TRBD2 (5 bases). Trimming removed 8 bases from V and 4 bases from J, with 11 bases in between. Germline loops: CDR1 MNHEY, CDR2 SVGAGI. The CDR3 covers 13 residues. In DNA form, the CDR3 reads TGTGCCAGCTGTCACCGGGGCACCGGGGAGCTGTTTTTT. Translating it yields CASCHRGTGELFF.

The chain joins TRBV19 to TRBJ2-1; TRBD1 is a possible D gene (5 bases). This CDR3 has 14 residues. The germline V gene has CDR1 LNHDA and CDR2 SQIVND (reference sequence). Deletions cut 6 bases from V and 4 bases from J, with 13 bases between. DNA for the CDR3: TGTGCCAGTAGGTGGACATGGGATTACAATGAGCAGTTCTTC. Its translation is CASRWTWDYNEQFF.

The chain couples TRBV10-3 to TRBJ1-1; TRBD1 is a possible D gene (5 bases). The CDR3 runs 14 residues. Trimming stripped 2 bases from V and 4 bases from J, with 11 bases between. The germline CDR1 and CDR2 sequences are ENHRY and SYGVKD. CDR3 sequence: CAISEEGLSTEAFF. In DNA form, the CDR3 reads TGTGCCATCAGTGAGGAGGGGCTGAGCACTGAAGCTTTCTTT.

This rearrangement joins TRBV14 to TRBJ2-2; D might be TRBD1 (7 bases). The CDR3 is 15 residues long. CDR1 and CDR2 (germline): SGHDN, FVKESK. V dropped 1 base and J dropped 5 bases, with 11 bases sitting between them. The CDR3, as DNA: TGTGCCAGCAGCCAAGTGCAGGGGGGTACCGGGGAGCTGTTTTTT. Translated: CASSQVQGGTGELFF.

As DNA, the CDR3 is TGTGCCATCGGCGGGGGGACAAACAATGAGCAGTTCTTC. Amino acid sequence: CAIGGGTNNEQFF. The rearrangement links TRBV10-3 to TRBJ2-1, with 8 bases lining up with TRBD2. Germline lookup yields CDR1 ENHRY and CDR2 SYGVKD. V dropped 8 bases and J dropped 5; count of bases not matched to a gene: 5. The CDR3 spans 13 residues.

The chain is built from TRBV7-9 and TRBJ1-5, with unresolved D. Trimming pared 5 bases from V and 7 bases from J, leaving 12 bases between. The CDR3 sequence is 13 residues long. The germline V gene encodes CDR1 SEHNR and CDR2 FQNEAQ (reference sequence). CDR3: CASSTDLRQPQHF. The CDR3, as DNA: TGTGCCAGCAGCACGGACCTAAGGCAGCCCCAGCATTTT.

This clone showed up just a few times. The chain uses TRBV6-4 and TRBJ2-3, with D perhaps TRBD1 (7 bases). This CDR3 has 16 amino acids. V lost 0 bases and J lost 4, with 14 bases in between. The germline CDR1 and CDR2 sequences are MRHNA and SNTAGT. CDR3 in DNA: TGTGCCAGCAGTGACTCGGGCCAGGGGGGCCCAGATACGCAGTATTTT. It codes for CASSDSGQGGPDTQYF.

This clone was counted once. The gene calls are TRBV27 and TRBJ1-6; the D is unclear. The germline CDR1 and CDR2 sequences are MNHEY and SMNVEV (reference sequence). Trimming took off 2 bases at V and 13 bases at J, with 12 bases between the two ends. This CDR3 is 13 amino acids long. The CDR3 DNA sequence: TGTGCCAGCAGTTTAGGGCTGCCCTTCCCCCTCCACTTT. Protein: CASSLGLPFPLHF.

The rearrangement joins TRBV27 to TRBJ1-6; tentatively, D is TRBD1 (6 bases). Germline V CDR1 and CDR2: MNHEY, SMNVEV (reference sequence). The length of the CDR3 is 14 residues. Trimming took off 3 bases at V and 5 bases at J, with 8 bases between the two ends. The CDR3 region is CASSFTGNNSPLHF. CDR3 in DNA: TGTGCCAGCAGTTTTACAGGGAATAATTCACCCCTCCACTTT.

J is TRBJ1-2 and V is TRBV27; the D is unclear. Trimming cost V 3 bases and J 8 bases, with 16 bases left between them. Germline assignment: CDR1 MNHEY and CDR2 SMNVEV (reference sequence). This CDR3 contains 14 residues. The CDR3 DNA follows: TGTGCCAGCAGTTTGGGCGGAGGGCGCGGAGGCTACACCTTC. The encoded protein is CASSLGGGRGGYTF.

This clone was seen a single time. V usage is TRBV7-3 and J usage is TRBJ2-3, with 10 bases aligning to TRBD2. The CDR3 consists of 14 residues. Per germline, CDR1 SGHTA and CDR2 FQGTGA. V trimming: 3 bases; J trimming: 3 bases; junction bases outside the gene matches: 0. CDR3 sequence (DNA): TGTGCCAGCAGCTTTAGCGGGGGGACAGATACGCAGTATTTT. Translated: CASSFSGGTDTQYF. The variable domain in full, with the rest retrieved from reference TRBV7-3 and TRBJ2-3, is GAGVSQTPSNKVTEKGKYVELRCDPISGHTALYWYRQSLGQGPEFLIYFQGTGAADDSGLPNDRFFAVRPEGSVSTLKIQRTERGDSAVYLCASSFSGGTDTQYFGPGTRLTVL.

CDR3 residues: CAIRPVGQGISYEQYF. CDR3 DNA sequence: TGTGCCATCAGGCCGGTGGGGCAGGGGATCTCCTACGAGCAGTACTTC. This chain connects TRBV10-3 to TRBJ2-7, with D tentatively TRBD1 (6 bases). The CDR3 covers 16 residues. The V end was cut by 6 bases, the J end by 0 bases, with 18 bases between. Per the germline V gene, CDR1 is ENHRY and CDR2 is SYGVKD.

This clone was recorded once. The DNA for the CDR3 is TGTGCCAGCAGCTTAGCTCAGTTTACCGGGGAGCTGTTTTTT. This sequence encodes CASSLAQFTGELFF. This chain connects TRBV7-2 to TRBJ2-2, with D uncertain. The V end lost 0 bases, the J end lost 5 bases, and 7 bases lay between the germline ends. Germline V gene sequence: CDR1 SGHTA, CDR2 FQGNSA. This CDR3 has 14 amino acids.

The table lists this clone with a few counts. The rearrangement joins TRBV23-1 to TRBJ1-2; TRBD1 matches at 7 bases. TRBV23-1 is known as an ORF, though its function is uncertain. The CDR3 loop spans 14 amino acids. Trimming removed 0 bases from V and 4 bases from J; junction bases left unmatched: 2. The CDR3 loop reads CASSQSYRGYGYTF. CDR3 nucleotides: TGCGCCAGCAGTCAATCGTACAGGGGCTATGGCTACACCTTC.

The chain links TRBV19 to TRBJ2-5; TRBD1 is a possible D gene (6 bases). The CDR3 runs to 14 residues. V lost 5 bases and J 1 base, leaving 11 bases between the germline ends. Germline loops: CDR1 LNHDA, CDR2 SQIVND (reference sequence). CDR3 nucleotides: TGTGCCAGTAGTCGGACAGAGATCCAAGAGACCCAGTACTTC. Translating it yields CASSRTEIQETQYF.

The CDR3 region has the DNA TGTGCCACCAAAGCACTAAACACCGGGGAGCTGTTTTTT. Protein: CATKALNTGELFF. This chain links TRBV15 with TRBJ2-2; D gene ambiguous. The CDR3 is made up of 13 amino acids. Germline V CDR1 and CDR2: LNHNV, YYDKDF (reference sequence). The V end lost 7 bases, the J end lost 2 bases, and 8 bases lay between the germline ends.

V and J are TRBV14 and TRBJ2-7; the D gene is possibly TRBD2 (7 bases). V lost 0 bases and J lost 6, with 18 bases in between. Germline lookup yields CDR1 SGHDN and CDR2 FVKESK. The CDR3 contains 16 residues. The DNA for the CDR3 is TGTGCCAGCAGCCAAGATCTCCGGGGGGCCGGGTTCGAGCAGTACTTC. It is translated as CASSQDLRGAGFEQYF.

This sequence joins TRBV2 and TRBJ2-1; perhaps TRBD1 as D (6 bases). This CDR3 region has 12 residues. CDR1 is SNHLY and CDR2 is FYNNEI in the germline V gene. The ends were cut back, 8 bases at V and 7 bases at J, with 12 bases in the middle. CDR3: CASRTEGNEQFF. In DNA form, the CDR3 reads TGTGCCAGCCGGACAGAAGGGAATGAGCAGTTCTTC.

This chain connects TRBV13 to TRBJ2-1; TRBD2 matches at 8 bases. V gave up 5 bases and J gave up 3 bases; unmatched junction bases: 6. The V gene's germline CDR1 is PRHDT and CDR2 FYEKMQ (reference sequence). This CDR3 region has 15 residues. CDR3 coding DNA: TGTGCCAGCAGCCCCCGGGGGGGCGGCTACAATGAGCAGTTCTTC. Translated, it gives CASSPRGGGYNEQFF.

The V gene is TRBV6-6, the J gene TRBJ2-3; no clear D gene. CDR3 length: 12 amino acids. Germline V CDR1 and CDR2: MNHNY, SVGAGI (reference sequence). The V end lost 8 bases, the J end lost 3 bases, and 9 bases lay between the germline ends. The CDR3 protein is CASRYATDTQYF. CDR3 sequence (DNA): TGTGCCAGCCGCTATGCGACAGATACGCAGTATTTT.

The genes are TRBV12-3 or TRBV12-4 and TRBJ1-2; 11 bases are shared with TRBD1. The CDR3 length is 13 residues. Trimming removed 5 bases from V and 7 bases from J; junction bases left unmatched: 3. In DNA form, the CDR3 reads TGTGCCAGCAGTAAGGGACAGGGGGGTGGCTACACCTTC. Amino acids: CASSKGQGGGYTF.

In its sample, this clone was seen once. V gene TRBV6-5 combines with J gene TRBJ1-2; D is undetermined. The V end lost 0 bases, the J end lost 2 bases, and 10 bases lay between the germline ends. Per germline, CDR1 MNHEY and CDR2 SVGAGI. This CDR3 has 15 residues. For the CDR3, the DNA is TGTGCCAGCAGTTACTCTTTGGGTTACAACTATGGCTACACCTTC. Its translation is CASSYSLGYNYGYTF.

This chain connects TRBV7-9 to TRBJ2-5; D is ambiguous. CDR1 SEHNR and CDR2 FQNEAQ come from the germline V gene (reference sequence). Trimming left V 1 base short and J 7 bases short, with 7 bases between. The CDR3 has 12 residues. Written as DNA, the CDR3 is TGTGCCAGCAGCTTAGGGGATAGGACCCAGTACTTC. This translates into CASSLGDRTQYF.

This chain connects TRBV4-1 to TRBJ1-4; TRBD1 matches 12 bases. Unmatched junction bases numbered 2, after V lost 1 base and J lost 8 bases. This CDR3 contains 15 residues. The germline V gene encodes CDR1 MGHRA and CDR2 YSYEKL. CDR3 protein: CASSQAGTGGEKLFF. CDR3 coding DNA: TGCGCCAGCAGCCAAGCCGGGACAGGGGGCGAAAAACTGTTTTTT.

V is TRBV19 and J is TRBJ1-6; D not certain. From germline, CDR1 is LNHDA and CDR2 SQIVND (reference sequence). Trimming removed 0 bases at V and 8 bases at J, with 11 bases between. The CDR3 is made up of 15 amino acids. CDR3 loop: CASSIEGLVDSPLHF. The CDR3 DNA reads TGTGCCAGTAGTATAGAGGGATTGGTTGATTCACCCCTCCACTTT.

The table lists this clone with a few counts. The chain employs TRBV5-6 and TRBJ1-2; 8 positions agree with TRBD1. J was trimmed by 4 bases and V by 1 base; bases with no gene match: 9. CDR3 length: 16 amino acids. Per the germline V gene, CDR1 is SGHDT and CDR2 is YYEEEE. This CDR3 is CASSLSGGAASYGYTF. In DNA, the CDR3 is TGTGCCAGCAGCTTGTCAGGGGGCGCGGCCTCCTATGGCTACACCTTC.

The chain employs TRBV2 and TRBJ2-7; D is perhaps TRBD1 (5 bases). From germline, CDR1 is SNHLY and CDR2 FYNNEI. Trimming took off 3 bases at V and 5 bases at J, with 14 bases between the two ends. CDR3 length equals 14 residues. The CDR3 DNA reads TGTGCCAGCAGTGAGGTGGCAGGGTTGAACGAGCAGTACTTC. This encodes CASSEVAGLNEQYF.

This clone was found a few times. The V call is TRBV27, the J call TRBJ1-6, with D hard to call. The CDR3 extends over 14 amino acids. Trimming stripped 7 bases from V and 4 bases from J, with 11 bases between. CDR1 and CDR2 (germline): MNHEY, SMNVEV (reference sequence). The CDR3 region is CASTEGFYNSPLHF. Written as DNA, the CDR3 is TGTGCCAGCACCGAAGGGTTTTATAATTCACCCCTCCACTTT.

This clone was found once. The gene calls are TRBV4-3 and TRBJ1-4, with D hard to call. Trimming pared 0 bases from V and 8 bases from J, leaving 10 bases between. In germline, CDR1 is LGHNA, CDR2 YSLEER. The CDR3 is 14 amino acids. CDR3 DNA: TGCGCCAGCAGCCAAGATCGGTACGGAGAAAAACTGTTTTTT. Its protein is CASSQDRYGEKLFF.